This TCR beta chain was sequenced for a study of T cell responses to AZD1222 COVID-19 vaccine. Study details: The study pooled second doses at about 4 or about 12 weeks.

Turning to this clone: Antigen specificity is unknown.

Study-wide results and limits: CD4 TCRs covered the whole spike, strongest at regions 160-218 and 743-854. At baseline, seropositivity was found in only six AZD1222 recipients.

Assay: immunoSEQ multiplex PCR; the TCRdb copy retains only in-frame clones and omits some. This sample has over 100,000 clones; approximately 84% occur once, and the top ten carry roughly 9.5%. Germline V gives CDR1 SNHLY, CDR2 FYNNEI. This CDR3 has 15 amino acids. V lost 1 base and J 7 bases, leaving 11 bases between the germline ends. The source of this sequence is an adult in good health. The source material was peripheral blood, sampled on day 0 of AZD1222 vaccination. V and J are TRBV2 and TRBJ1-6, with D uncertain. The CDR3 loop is CASSEDRGMNSPLHF. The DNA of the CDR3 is TGTGCCAGCAGTGAAGACCGAGGAATGAATTCACCCCTCCACTTT.